This T cell receptor (beta chain) was captured by sequencing in a study of response to subunit inactivated influenza vaccine. The CDR3 length is 16 residues. With 0 bases clipped from V and 4 bases from J, the junction kept 7 bases outside the gene matches. Germline V lookup: CDR1 LGHNA, CDR2 YSLEER. Whole-study results and caveats: Only a handful of new T cells, the authors suggested, are recruited with each seasonal influenza vaccination.

MiXCR was run by TCRdb on the RT-PCR reads, yielding one entry per CDR3 protein. The sample has more than 200,000 distinct CDR3 sequences, less than 15% seen once. This clonotype was detected ten times or more. Its antigen remains unidentified. The TCR sequence derives from a middle-aged man who received an inactivated influenza vaccine. The chain carries TRBV4-3 and TRBJ2-7; 9 bases are a match to TRBD2. The material sequenced was non-naive T cells sorted from PBMCs, taken roughly 2 weeks before vaccination. For the CDR3, the DNA is TGCGCCAGCAGCCAAGATAGTCGGCTAGCGGGGTACGAGCAGTACTTC. It codes for CASSQDSRLAGYEQYF.